These 9 T cell receptor beta chains came from one sample sequenced in a study of blood T cell repertoires in COVID-19. Sequencing was performed with immunoSEQ multiplex PCR; in TCRdb, only in-frame clones are kept and a portion is missing. The profile shows 130,000 to 150,000 clones, under 80% of them singletons. What was sequenced was peripheral blood. These receptors came from a man older than 75 with acute or convalescent COVID-19.

The V call is TRBV5-1, the J call TRBJ2-7, with D uncertain. V lost 0 bases, J lost 2 bases, and 9 bases lay in between. The CDR3 is 14 residues long. Germline V gene data show CDR1 as SGHRS and CDR2 as YFSETQ. CDR3 loop: CASSLGTAPYEQYF. The CDR3 DNA follows: TGCGCCAGCAGCTTGGGAACAGCTCCCTACGAGCAGTACTTC. The variable domain in full, completed from reference TRBV5-1 and TRBJ2-7, reads KAGVTQTPRYLIKTRGQQVTLSCSPISGHRSVSWYQQTPGQGLQFLFEYFSETQRNKGNFPGRFSGRQFSNSRSEMNVSTLELGDSALYLCASSLGTAPYEQYFGPGTRLTVT.

This chain connects TRBV5-1 to TRBJ2-5, with D tentatively TRBD2 (6 bases). Trimming removed 0 bases from V and 1 base from J, with 16 bases in between. CDR1 is SGHRS, CDR2 YFSETQ, per germline. This CDR3 has 17 residues. DNA for the CDR3: TGCGCCAGCAGCTTGGCCATAGCGGCGGGCTCCCAAGAGACCCAGTACTTC. It codes for CASSLAIAAGSQETQYF.

The chain has TRBV2 and TRBJ2-4; a weak D match, TRBD2 (6 bases). The ends were cut back, 3 bases at V and 6 bases at J, with 18 bases in the middle. The germline V gene has CDR1 SNHLY and CDR2 FYNNEI. CDR3 length: 16 residues. The CDR3 protein is CASSETLNGGGNIQYF. The CDR3 region has the DNA TGTGCCAGCAGTGAGACCCTAAACGGGGGTGGAAACATTCAGTACTTC.

CDR3 nucleotides: TGTGCCAGCAGCCAGCTACCCCCGGGACAGAGTACCTACGAGCAGTACTTC. Translating gives CASSQLPPGQSTYEQYF. The chain is built from TRBV3-1 (or the pseudogene TRBV3-2) and TRBJ2-7; 7 nucleotides line up with TRBD1. Trimming cost V 3 bases and J 2 bases; bases outside gene matches: 13. Germline CDR1 reads LGHDT; CDR2 reads YNNKEL (reference sequence). The CDR3 is made up of 17 amino acids.

The genes are TRBV29-1 and TRBJ1-4; the D gene is possibly TRBD1 (6 bases). This CDR3 has 12 amino acids. Per the germline V gene, CDR1 is SQVTM and CDR2 is ANQGSEA. The ends were cut back, 7 bases at V and 8 bases at J, with 14 bases in the middle. The CDR3 DNA follows: TGCAGCGCAGGGGACTATGGAGAAAAACTGTTTTTT. Translated: CSAGDYGEKLFF.

The chain combines TRBV11-3 with TRBJ2-1, with D possibly being TRBD2 (5 bases). This CDR3 is built from 15 residues. Trimming removed 0 bases at V and 0 bases at J, with 6 bases between. Germline V CDR1 and CDR2: SGHNT, YENEEA. CDR3 nucleotide sequence: TGTGCCAGCAGCTTAGACGCGGGCTCCTACAATGAGCAGTTCTTC. This sequence encodes CASSLDAGSYNEQFF.

The chain joins TRBV27 to TRBJ1-6; no reliable D call. V was clipped by 1 base and J by 8 bases, with 12 bases between them. Per the germline V gene, CDR1 is MNHEY and CDR2 is SMNVEV (reference sequence). The CDR3 is made up of 15 amino acids. This chain's CDR3 is CASSLYRGRDSPLHF. The DNA for the CDR3 is TGTGCCAGCAGTTTATATCGGGGTAGGGATTCACCCCTCCACTTT.

The chain is built from TRBV24-1 and TRBJ2-5, with 7 bases aligning to TRBD1. The CDR3 spans 14 residues. The J segment lost 5 bases and the V segment lost 4 bases, leaving 6 bases of the junction unmatched. CDR1 and CDR2 (germline): KGHDR, SFDVKD. The CDR3 bases are TGTGCCACCAGTGACTCGGACAGGCCGGAGACCCAGTACTTC. Translation: CATSDSDRPETQYF.

The genes are TRBV2 and TRBJ2-5, with 12 bases aligning to TRBD2. The J segment lost 5 bases and the V segment lost 6 bases, leaving 7 bases of the junction unmatched. In germline, CDR1 is SNHLY, CDR2 FYNNEI. The CDR3 contains 15 residues. CDR3 DNA sequence: TGTGCCAGCAGCCAACTAGCGGGGGGTTATGAGACCCAGTACTTC. It translates to CASSQLAGGYETQYF.